Each of the 8 T cell receptor beta chains below was sequenced from the same sample in a study of blood T cell repertoires in COVID-19. The data were produced by immunoSEQ multiplex PCR, yet TCRdb's version contains in-frame clones alone and is incomplete. The table records 100,000 to 150,000 clones, 80% to 90% of them present only once. Sequencing was performed on PBMCs or T cells enriched from blood (not recorded which). Every receptor here comes from a woman in her fifties or sixties who had recovered from COVID-19.

The chain combines TRBV19 with TRBJ1-2; the match to TRBD1 covers 9 bases. CDR3 length: 17 amino acids. Trimming at V came to 6 bases and at J to 8 bases, leaving 19 bases not matched to a gene. In germline, CDR1 is LNHDA, CDR2 SQIVND (reference sequence). The CDR3 nucleotides are TGTGCCAGTAGCCCCGATACCGGGACAGGGAGTATGTGGGGCTACACCTTC. Its protein is CASSPDTGTGSMWGYTF.

CDR3 amino acids: CASSGRQGVGETQYF. CDR3 nucleotide sequence: TGTGCCAGCAGCGGCCGTCAGGGGGTTGGGGAGACCCAGTACTTC. V and J are TRBV6-5 and TRBJ2-5; 7 positions agree with TRBD1. Trimming removed 6 bases from V and 5 bases from J; junction bases left unmatched: 12. The CDR3 covers 15 residues. Germline assignment: CDR1 MNHEY and CDR2 SVGAGI.

This rearrangement joins TRBV11-3 to TRBJ1-1; unclear D gene. The CDR3 runs to 12 residues. V was trimmed by 4 bases and J by 4 bases, leaving 7 bases between them. Germline-derived CDR1 and CDR2 are SGHNT and YENEEA. This chain's CDR3 is CASSSQSTEAFF. In nucleotides, the CDR3 is TGTGCCAGCAGCTCGCAGTCCACTGAAGCTTTCTTT.

CDR3 bases: TGTGCCAGCAGCTTAGGACAGTCCCTCGGGGCCAACGTCCTGACTTTC. It is translated as CASSLGQSLGANVLTF. This chain connects TRBV11-2 to TRBJ2-6; D possibly corresponds to TRBD1 (5 bases). CDR3 length: 16 residues. Trimming shortened V by 1 base and J by 4 bases, and 11 bases separated the two germline ends. Germline CDR1 SGHAT, CDR2 FQNNGV.

The chain joins TRBV27 to TRBJ1-1, with 8 nucleotides matching TRBD1. This CDR3 region has 12 residues. V lost 6 bases and J lost 6; bases outside the gene matches: 3. Germline-derived CDR1 and CDR2 are MNHEY and SMNVEV (reference sequence). The CDR3 loop reads CASRGQASEAFF. The CDR3 DNA follows: TGTGCCAGCAGGGGACAGGCGTCTGAAGCTTTCTTT.

J is TRBJ1-2 and V is TRBV12-3 or TRBV12-4; D not certain. The V and J ends lost 6 bases and 3 bases respectively, with 11 bases between them. The CDR3 is 13 residues long. CDR3 sequence: CASSQALDYGYTF. CDR3 DNA: TGTGCCAGCAGCCAGGCTCTTGACTATGGCTACACCTTC.

This rearrangement joins TRBV3-1 (or the pseudogene TRBV3-2) to TRBJ1-2; tentatively, D is TRBD1 (5 bases). CDR1 LGHDT and CDR2 YNNKEL come from the germline V gene (reference sequence). The CDR3 covers 15 residues. Trimming took 3 bases from V and 3 from J, leaving 14 bases between them. In DNA form, the CDR3 reads TGTGCCAGCAGCCAGAACGATCAGGGCGACTATGGCTACACCTTC. It encodes CASSQNDQGDYGYTF.

V usage is TRBV10-3 and J usage is TRBJ2-1, with 11 bases aligning to TRBD1. The CDR3 loop spans 16 amino acids. V dropped 2 bases and J dropped 2; count of bases not matched to a gene: 2. CDR1 and CDR2 from the germline V gene are ENHRY and SYGVKD. CDR3 residues: CAISEGQGATYNEQFF. CDR3 sequence (DNA): TGTGCCATCAGTGAGGGACAGGGGGCCACCTACAATGAGCAGTTCTTC.